A single sample is the source of the 5 T cell receptor beta chains below, sequenced in a study of Graves' ophthalmopathy and Graves' hyperthyroidism. RNA transcripts were the template, and TCR beta CDR3 regions were amplified from them. A first-round RT-PCR used HTBI primers, followed by a second-round multiplex PCR. MiXCR, applied by TCRdb to the multiplex PCR reads, yields one record per CDR3 protein. The sample lists over 650,000 distinct CDR3 sequences, roughly 41% occurring once. Sample: peripheral blood. These receptors came from an adult man with Graves' ophthalmopathy.

Details on this clonotype: Without the conserved terminal phenylalanine or tryptophan, this CDR3 likely stems from a read error. The rearrangement links TRBV25-1 to TRBJ1-1; no clear D. CDR1 is MGHDK, CDR2 SYGVNS, per germline. The CDR3 length is 12 residues. V was shortened by 5 bases and J by 1 base, with 5 bases between the two germline ends. CDR3 coding DNA: TGTGCCAGCAGTCCGGGGAACACTGAAGCTTTCCTT. Protein: CASSPGNTEAFL.

This clonotype was recorded at least ten times. This sequence joins TRBV15 and TRBJ2-7, with 7 nucleotides matching TRBD2. Germline V gene lookup returns CDR1 LNHNV and CDR2 YYDKDF (reference sequence). The CDR3 loop spans 15 amino acids. V shed 0 bases and J 2 bases; nucleotides not matched to a gene: 4. Written as DNA, the CDR3 is TGTGCCACCAGCAGAGAGATTGGGAGGGCCTACGAGCAGTACTTC. The encoded protein is CATSREIGRAYEQYF.

Concerning this clonotype itself: This may come from a read error, since a much larger clone is one base off. This chain uses TRBV2 with TRBJ1-1, with TRBD1 identical over 10 bases. This CDR3 contains 14 residues. Germline V gene sequence: CDR1 SNHLY, CDR2 FYNNEI. This chain's CDR3 is CASRGGQGFTEASF. The CDR3 DNA reads TGTGCCAGCAGGGGGGGACAGGGGTTCACTGAAGCTTCCTTT.

The chain recombines TRBV20-1 with TRBJ2-2; D ambiguous. V was pared by 3 bases and J by 0 bases, with 8 bases between. Germline V gene sequence: CDR1 DFQATT, CDR2 SNEGSKA (reference sequence). The CDR3 sequence is 14 residues long. The CDR3 protein is CSARTSSNTGELFF. The CDR3 DNA is TGCAGTGCTAGGACCAGCTCGAACACCGGGGAGCTGTTTTTT.

Concerning this clonotype itself: This may be a read error: a much more frequent sequence differs by one nucleotide. The genes are TRBV5-1 and TRBJ2-5, with TRBD2 identical over 8 bases. J was trimmed by 9 bases and V by 4 bases; bases with no gene match: 11. Germline lookup yields CDR1 SGHRS and CDR2 YFSETQ. The CDR3 length is 14 residues. The CDR3 reads CASSEGLDGEAQYF. The CDR3, as DNA: TGCGCCAGCAGCGAGGGACTAGACGGGGAAGCCCAGTACTTC.